Listed below are T cell receptor beta chains from one sample, sequenced in a study of blood T cell repertoires in COVID-19. TCRdb's copy holds only in-frame clones and misses some; the assay was immunoSEQ multiplex PCR. The top ten clones hold 5.1% of a sample with roughly 360,000 clones, over 80% of them seen once. Input material: PBMCs or T cells enriched from blood (not recorded which). These receptors were collected from a woman in her forties or fifties who had recovered from COVID-19. CDR3s include the opening cysteine and the closing phenylalanine or tryptophan. A D gene is named only where the DNA matches it firmly. The size of a clone is reported for some rows only, either as once, few or many, or as a class for expanded clones.

J,V,D,size,DNA,CDR3
TRBJ2-7,TRBV29-1,-,-,TGCAGCGTTGGGGGCTTAACCCAGATCGGCGAGCAGTACTTC,CSVGGLTQIGEQYF
TRBJ1-1,TRBV6-2/TRBV6-3,-,-,TGTGCCAGCAGTTATTCTACTGAAGCTTTCTTT,CASSYSTEAFF
TRBJ2-2,TRBV6-5,-,many,TGTGCCAGCAGTTACTCGACAGGGAACACCGGGGAGCTGTTTTTT,CASSYSTGNTGELFF
TRBJ2-3,TRBV6-5,TRBD2,-,TGTGCCAGCAGGAGGAATAGCGGGAGGGCAGATACGCAGTATTTT,CASRRNSGRADTQYF
TRBJ1-2,TRBV6-2/TRBV6-3,TRBD1,-,TGTGCCAGCAGTTACGGAGGCTTGGGGACAGGGGGCGTCTATGGCTACACCTTC,CASSYGGLGTGGVYGYTF
TRBJ1-2,TRBV3-1/TRBV3-2,-,-,TGTGCAAAGAACCACAGGGCATGCTACACCTTC,CAKNHRACYTF
TRBJ2-7,TRBV3-1/TRBV3-2,TRBD2,-,TGTGCCAGCAGCCCTAGCGGATCCCCCTACGAGCAGTACTTC,CASSPSGSPYEQYF
TRBJ2-1,TRBV5-4,TRBD1,-,TGTGCCAGCAGCTTGGGCGGGACAGGGGATAATGAGCAGTTCTTC,CASSLGGTGDNEQFF
TRBJ2-2,TRBV7-8,TRBD1,-,TGTGCCAGCAGCACTAACCGGGACAGCTTACCCACCGGGGAGCTGTTTTTT,CASSTNRDSLPTGELFF
TRBJ2-1,TRBV11-3,-,-,TGTGCCAGCAGCCATGGGGGCTCGGCGGACAATGAGCAGTTCTTC,CASSHGGSADNEQFF
TRBJ2-7,TRBV9,-,-,TGTGCCAGCAGCGTAGGGGCCCTCTCCTACGAGCAGTACTTC,CASSVGALSYEQYF
TRBJ2-5,TRBV5-1,-,-,TGCGCCAGCAGATTGAGTCTTGTCCCAGTGGAGACCCAGTACTTC,CASRLSLVPVETQYF
TRBJ1-5,TRBV2,TRBD1,-,TGTGCCAGCAGCGTAACAGGGGGCTATAGCAATCAGCCCCAGCATTTT,CASSVTGGYSNQPQHF
TRBJ2-7,TRBV6-1,TRBD1,-,TGTGCCAGCAGTGATTACGACAGGGACGAGCAGTACTTC,CASSDYDRDEQYF
TRBJ1-5,TRBV19,-,once,TGTGCCAGTAGTATAGATCAGGGATTTAGCAATCAGCCCCAGCATTTT,CASSIDQGFSNQPQHF
TRBJ2-7,TRBV11-2,-,-,TGTGCCAGCAGCTTAGTAGCCGCGGTTATCCCGTACTTC,CASSLVAAVIPYF
TRBJ2-7,TRBV7-3,TRBD1,-,TGTGCCAGCAGCTCCGGACAGGGCGTGAACGAGCAGTACTTC,CASSSGQGVNEQYF
TRBJ1-3,TRBV3-1/TRBV3-2,-,-,TGTGCCAGCAGGGGGTACGGGACTCACTCTGGAAACACCATATATTTT,CASRGYGTHSGNTIYF
TRBJ2-3,TRBV2,TRBD2,-,TGTGCCAGCACAAAAAACACGGGGGGAAGCACAGATACGCAGTATTTT,CASTKNTGGSTDTQYF
TRBJ1-2,TRBV7-9,TRBD1,-,TGTGCCAGCAGCCCCCAGGGGGCCACAGGCTACACCTTC,CASSPQGATGYTF
TRBJ1-4,TRBV9,-,-,TGTGCCAGCAGCACCATGACAGGAATTAATGAAAAACTGTTTTTT,CASSTMTGINEKLFF
TRBJ1-4,TRBV9,-,-,TGTGCCAGCAGCGTAGGGGAGATCTCTAATGAAAAACTGTTTTTT,CASSVGEISNEKLFF
TRBJ1-1,TRBV5-1,-,-,TGCGCCAGCAGCTCCCCCGGGGGCACTGAAGCTTTCTTT,CASSSPGGTEAFF
TRBJ1-1,TRBV27,-,-,TGTGCCAGCAGTTTAGAGGTTCCGCAGAACACTGAAGCTTTCTTT,CASSLEVPQNTEAFF
TRBJ2-7,TRBV5-5,-,-,TGTGCCAGCAGCTTGTCCAATCCTCAGGAAACCCCCGAGCAGTACTTC,CASSLSNPQETPEQYF
TRBJ2-7,TRBV11-1,TRBD2,-,TGTGCCAGCAGCCCACGTAGCGGGAGGGACTACGAGCAGTACTTC,CASSPRSGRDYEQYF